These 13 T cell receptor beta chains came from one sample sequenced in a study of cytomegalovirus exposure and HLA in healthy donors. 60 Vbeta and 13 Jbeta primers were used in PCR. Data came from immunoSEQ multiplex PCR; TCRdb stores just in-frame clones and leaves some out. The sample includes roughly 100,000 clones. Material for sequencing was PBMCs. The receptors shown here come from a man between 35 and 55 years old in good health and CMV-seronegative.

The V call is TRBV4-1, the J call TRBJ2-3, with D possibly TRBD2 on 5 matching bases. The CDR3 spans 16 residues. The germline CDR1 and CDR2 sequences are MGHRA and YSYEKL. V was trimmed by 0 bases and J by 2 bases, leaving 12 bases between them. The CDR3 here is CASSQERQRDTDTQYF. The DNA for the CDR3 is TGCGCCAGCAGCCAAGAAAGGCAGAGGGACACAGATACGCAGTATTTT.

This chain connects TRBV6-1 to TRBJ2-7; D might be TRBD2 (7 bases). CDR3 size: 14 residues. V was pared by 4 bases and J by 5 bases, with 15 bases between. Per germline, CDR1 MNHNS and CDR2 SASEGT. This CDR3 reads CASSVEGGTNEQYF. Written as DNA, the CDR3 is TGTGCCAGCAGTGTTGAGGGGGGGACTAACGAGCAGTACTTC.

V usage is TRBV9 and J usage is TRBJ2-5, with 8 bases lining up with TRBD1. CDR1 SGDLS and CDR2 YYNGEE come from the germline V gene. The V and J ends lost 2 bases and 2 bases, in that order; junction bases with no gene match: 8. The CDR3 extends over 16 amino acids. The CDR3 DNA follows: TGTGCCAGCAGCGTCCGACCACAGGGGGGACAAGAGACCCAGTACTTC. It is translated as CASSVRPQGGQETQYF. The full variable domain, rest sourced from reference TRBV9 and TRBJ2-5, is DSGVTQTPKHLITATGQRVTLRCSPRSGDLSVYWYQQSLDQGLQFLIQYYNGEERAKGNILERFSAQQFPDLHSELNLSSLELGDSALYFCASSVRPQGGQETQYFGPGTRLLVL.

The rearrangement links TRBV7-2 to TRBJ2-5; D is possibly TRBD1 (6 bases). Matching the DNA end better, TRBJ2-7 makes the J call doubtful. The germline V gene has CDR1 SGHTA and CDR2 FQGNSA. This CDR3 is built from 15 residues. The CDR3 bases are TGTGCCAGCAGCTACCAGGACAGCTATTCCTACGAGCAGTACTTC. Translation: CASSYQDSYSYEQYF.

This clone is identified as medium-sized from frequency. The chain combines TRBV4-1 with TRBJ1-5; 7 bases line up with TRBD1. The CDR3 runs 18 residues. Trimming took 0 bases from V and 0 from J; bases not matched to a gene: 8. Germline V gene data show CDR1 as MGHRA and CDR2 as YSYEKL. The CDR3 is CASSQDGDRVDSNQPQHF. The CDR3 DNA sequence: TGCGCCAGCAGCCAAGATGGTGACAGGGTTGATAGCAATCAGCCCCAGCATTTT.

This chain joins TRBV2 and TRBJ1-1; TRBD1 aligns across 8 bases. Looked up from germline, CDR1 is SNHLY and CDR2 is FYNNEI. The CDR3 consists of 14 residues. Trimming took 6 bases from V and 4 from J; bases not matched to a gene: 7. DNA of the CDR3: TGTGCCAGCAGAAGGACAGGGTCTAGCACTGAAGCTTTCTTT. Translated, it gives CASRRTGSSTEAFF. The whole variable domain, filled in from reference TRBV2 and TRBJ1-1, reads EPEVTQTPSHQVTQMGQEVILRCVPISNHLYFYWYRQILGQKVEFLVSFYNNEISEKSEIFDDQFSVERPDGSNFTLKIRSTKLEDSAMYFCASRRTGSSTEAFFGQGTRLTVV.

On this clone: In the same sample, other DNA sequences code for this CDR3. The chain carries TRBV25-1 and TRBJ2-4; TRBD1 matches at 7 bases. CDR3 length: 15 residues. Per the germline V gene, CDR1 is MGHDK and CDR2 is SYGVNS. J gave up 6 bases and V 3 bases, and 8 bases lay outside the gene matches. DNA for the CDR3: TGTGCCAGCAGTGACATGACAGGGATGAGAAACATTCAGTACTTC. This sequence encodes CASSDMTGMRNIQYF. Using reference TRBV25-1 and TRBJ2-4 for the parts outside the CDR3, the full variable domain is EADIYQTPRYLVIGTGKKITLECSQTMGHDKMYWYQQDPGMELHLIHYSYGVNSTEKGDLSSESTVSRIRTEHFPLTLESARPSHTSQYLCASSDMTGMRNIQYFGAGTRLSVL.

The chain links TRBV4-1 to TRBJ2-1; TRBD1 is a possible D gene (6 bases). Germline V lookup: CDR1 MGHRA, CDR2 YSYEKL. V was trimmed by 1 base and J by 3 bases, leaving 13 bases between them. The CDR3 runs to 16 residues. The CDR3 spells CASSQAPQGFYNEQFF. The CDR3 DNA reads TGCGCCAGCAGCCAAGCCCCCCAGGGGTTCTACAATGAGCAGTTCTTC.

V is TRBV6-5 and J is TRBJ1-2; tentatively, D is TRBD1 (6 bases). Germline CDR1 is MNHEY and CDR2 is SVGAGI. CDR3 length: 16 residues. V shed 0 bases and J shed 4 bases, with 15 bases lying between them. CDR3 sequence (DNA): TGTGCCAGCAGTTACTCGGTGGGGGCAGCGCGCTATGGCTACACCTTC. This encodes CASSYSVGAARYGYTF.

This chain links TRBV11-2 with TRBJ2-5; 7 bases match TRBD2. The CDR3 is made up of 15 amino acids. The germline CDR1 and CDR2 sequences are SGHAT and FQNNGV. With 1 base clipped from V and 4 bases from J, the junction kept 6 bases outside the gene matches. CDR3 DNA sequence: TGTGCCAGCAGCTTAGTTGGCGGGAGTGGAGAGACCCAGTACTTC. Its translation: CASSLVGGSGETQYF.

The rearrangement links TRBV19 to TRBJ1-1, with 8 bases fitting TRBD1. Germline V gene sequence: CDR1 LNHDA, CDR2 SQIVND (reference sequence). The junction had 3 bases not matched to a gene; V was cut back by 7 bases and J by 2 bases. This CDR3 region has 13 residues. DNA of the CDR3: TGTGCCAGTAAAACAGGGGGAAACACTGAAGCTTTCTTT. It encodes CASKTGGNTEAFF.

CDR3 in DNA: TGTGCCAGCAGCTTGGCCGAATTAGCGGAGGTCACAGATACGCAGTATTTT. Translation: CASSLAELAEVTDTQYF. The chain employs TRBV5-4 and TRBJ2-3; possibly TRBD2 for D (6 bases). Germline CDR1 is SGHNT and CDR2 is YYREEE (reference sequence). V dropped 0 bases and J dropped 2 bases, with 16 bases sitting between them. The CDR3 totals 17 residues.

This chain connects TRBV30 to TRBJ2-3; 12 bases agree with TRBD2. Germline V gives CDR1 GTSNPN, CDR2 SVGIG (reference sequence). J was trimmed by 0 bases and V by 1 base; bases with no gene match: 2. This CDR3 contains 16 residues. The CDR3: CAWSGTSGVSTDTQYF. CDR3 nucleotides: TGTGCCTGGAGTGGGACTAGCGGGGTGAGCACAGATACGCAGTATTTT.